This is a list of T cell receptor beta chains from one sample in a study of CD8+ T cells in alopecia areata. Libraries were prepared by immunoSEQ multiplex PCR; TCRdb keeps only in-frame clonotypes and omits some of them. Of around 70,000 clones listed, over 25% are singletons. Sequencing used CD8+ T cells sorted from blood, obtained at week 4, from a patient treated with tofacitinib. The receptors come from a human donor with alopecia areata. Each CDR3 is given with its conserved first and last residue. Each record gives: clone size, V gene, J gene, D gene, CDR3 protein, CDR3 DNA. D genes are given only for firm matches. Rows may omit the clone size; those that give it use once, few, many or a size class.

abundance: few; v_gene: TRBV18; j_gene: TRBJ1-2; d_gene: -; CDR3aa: CASSPPGDNGYTF; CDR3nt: TGTGCCAGCTCACCACCGGGGGATAATGGCTACACCTTC
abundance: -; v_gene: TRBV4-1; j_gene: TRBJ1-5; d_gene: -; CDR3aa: CASSQAAGISNQPQHF; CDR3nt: TGCGCCAGCAGCCAAGCGGCAGGGATTAGCAATCAGCCCCAGCATTTT
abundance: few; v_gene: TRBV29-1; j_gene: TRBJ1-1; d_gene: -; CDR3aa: CSVEEEGSYTEAFF; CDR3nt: TGCAGCGTTGAAGAGGAGGGGTCGTATACTGAAGCTTTCTTT
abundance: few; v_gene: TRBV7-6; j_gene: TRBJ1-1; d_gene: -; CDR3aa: CASSLGWGQNTEAFF; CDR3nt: TGTGCCAGCAGCTTAGGGTGGGGGCAGAACACTGAAGCTTTCTTT
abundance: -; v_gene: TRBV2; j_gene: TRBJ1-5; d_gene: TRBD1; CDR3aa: CASSGDRVTQPQHF; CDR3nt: TGTGCCAGCAGTGGGGACAGGGTTACTCAGCCCCAGCATTTT
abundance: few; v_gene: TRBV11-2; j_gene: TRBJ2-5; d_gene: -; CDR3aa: CASSLSGTLETQYF; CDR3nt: TGTGCCAGCAGCCTTTCCGGGACCTTGGAGACCCAGTACTTC
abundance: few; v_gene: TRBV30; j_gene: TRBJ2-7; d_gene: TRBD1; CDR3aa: CAWSVGTALYEQYF; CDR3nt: TGTGCCTGGAGTGTAGGGACAGCACTCTACGAGCAGTACTTC
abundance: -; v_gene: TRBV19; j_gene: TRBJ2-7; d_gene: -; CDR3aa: CASSISGAYEQYF; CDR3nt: TGTGCCAGTAGTATATCTGGCGCATACGAGCAGTACTTC
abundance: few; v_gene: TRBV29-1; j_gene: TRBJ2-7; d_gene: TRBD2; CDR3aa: CSVIGTSGSRYEQYF; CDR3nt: TGCAGCGTAATCGGGACTAGCGGGAGTAGGTACGAGCAGTACTTC
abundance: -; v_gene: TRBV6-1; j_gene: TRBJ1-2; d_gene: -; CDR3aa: CASSEMGGYGYTF; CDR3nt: TGTGCCAGCAGTGAGATGGGTGGATATGGCTACACCTTC
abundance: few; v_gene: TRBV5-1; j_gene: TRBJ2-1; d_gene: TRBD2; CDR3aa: CASSLELAGADEQFF; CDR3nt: TGCGCCAGCAGCTTGGAACTAGCGGGAGCAGATGAGCAGTTCTTC
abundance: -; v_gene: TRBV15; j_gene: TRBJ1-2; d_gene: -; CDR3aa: CATSRVGTAKDGYTF; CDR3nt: TGTGCCACCAGCAGAGTTGGGACCGCAAAGGATGGCTACACCTTC
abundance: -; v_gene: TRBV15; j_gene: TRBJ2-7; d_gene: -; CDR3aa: CATSSPGSSYEQYF; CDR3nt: TGTGCCACCAGCAGCCCGGGAAGCTCCTACGAGCAGTACTTC
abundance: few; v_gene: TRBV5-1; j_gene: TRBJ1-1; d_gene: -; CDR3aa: CASSVDRFNTEAFF; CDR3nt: TGCGCCAGCAGCGTCGACAGGTTTAACACTGAAGCTTTCTTT
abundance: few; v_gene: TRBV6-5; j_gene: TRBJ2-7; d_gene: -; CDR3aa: CASSYRSSYEQYF; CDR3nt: TGTGCCAGCAGTTATAGGAGCTCCTACGAGCAGTACTTC
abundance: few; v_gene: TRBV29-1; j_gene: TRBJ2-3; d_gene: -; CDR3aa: CSGTQGRIDTQYF; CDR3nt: TGCAGCGGGACCCAGGGCCGGATAGATACGCAGTATTTT
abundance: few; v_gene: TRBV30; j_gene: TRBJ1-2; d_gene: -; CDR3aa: CAWSRGPTGYGYTF; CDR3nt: TGTGCCTGGAGTAGGGGCCCGACGGGCTATGGCTACACCTTC
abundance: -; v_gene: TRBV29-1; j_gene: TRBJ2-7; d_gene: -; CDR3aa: CSVYLAFEQYF; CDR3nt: TGCAGCGTGTATCTAGCGTTCGAGCAGTACTTC
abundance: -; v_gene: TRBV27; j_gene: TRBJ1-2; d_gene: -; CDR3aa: CASSLSDRYGGYTF; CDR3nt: TGTGCCAGCAGTTTATCAGACCGCTATGGTGGCTACACCTTC
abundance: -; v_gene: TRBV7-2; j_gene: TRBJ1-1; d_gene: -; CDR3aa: CAASGTRNTEAFF; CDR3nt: TGTGCCGCATCCGGGACACGGAACACTGAAGCTTTCTTT
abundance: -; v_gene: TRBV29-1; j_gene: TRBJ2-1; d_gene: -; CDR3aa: CSVEGPWGPKGRNEQFF; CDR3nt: TGCAGCGTTGAAGGCCCCTGGGGACCAAAAGGTCGGAATGAGCAGTTCTTC
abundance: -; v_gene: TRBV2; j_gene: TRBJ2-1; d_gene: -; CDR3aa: CASRSPGREFNEQFF; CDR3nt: TGTGCCAGCAGAAGTCCGGGACGCGAATTCAATGAGCAGTTCTTC
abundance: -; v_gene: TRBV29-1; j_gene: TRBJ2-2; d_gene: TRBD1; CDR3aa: CSVAGAGGHNTGELFF; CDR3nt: TGCAGCGTTGCTGGAGCAGGGGGCCATAACACCGGGGAGCTGTTTTTT
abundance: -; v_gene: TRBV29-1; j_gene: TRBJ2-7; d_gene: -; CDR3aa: CSAVDGSYEQYF; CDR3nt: TGCAGCGCCGTTGACGGCTCCTACGAGCAGTACTTC
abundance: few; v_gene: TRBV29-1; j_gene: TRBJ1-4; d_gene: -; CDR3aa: CSVEDQTNTNEKLFF; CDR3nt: TGCAGCGTTGAAGATCAGACAAATACTAATGAAAAACTGTTTTTT
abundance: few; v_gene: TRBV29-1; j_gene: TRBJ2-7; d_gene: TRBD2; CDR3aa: CSVVTSGSHYEQYF; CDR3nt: TGCAGCGTGGTAACTAGCGGGAGCCACTACGAGCAGTACTTC
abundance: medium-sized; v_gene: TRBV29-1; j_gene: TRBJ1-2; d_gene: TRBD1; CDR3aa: CSVRTGEGYGYTF; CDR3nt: TGCAGCGTTCGGACAGGGGAGGGCTATGGCTACACCTTC
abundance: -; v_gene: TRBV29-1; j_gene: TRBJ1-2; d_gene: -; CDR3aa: CSVESDSGGGYTF; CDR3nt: TGCAGCGTTGAATCGGACAGTGGGGGTGGCTACACCTTC
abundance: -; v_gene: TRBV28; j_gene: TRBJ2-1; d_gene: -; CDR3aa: CASSFFQVSYNEQFF; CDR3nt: TGTGCCAGCAGTTTTTTCCAGGTCTCCTACAATGAGCAGTTCTTC
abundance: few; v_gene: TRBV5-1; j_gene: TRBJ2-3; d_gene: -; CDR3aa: CASSFSRTPTDTQYF; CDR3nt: TGCGCCAGCAGCTTTTCGCGGACCCCCACAGATACGCAGTATTTT
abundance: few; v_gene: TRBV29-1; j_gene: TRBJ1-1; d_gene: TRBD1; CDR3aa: CSGETGDYTEAFF; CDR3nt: TGCAGCGGGGAGACAGGGGACTACACTGAAGCTTTCTTT
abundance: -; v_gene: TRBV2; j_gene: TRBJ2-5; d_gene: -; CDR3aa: CASILRGGGRTPEGIETQYF; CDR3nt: TGTGCCAGCATTCTCCGAGGGGGGGGCCGAACACCCGAAGGAATAGAGACCCAGTACTTC
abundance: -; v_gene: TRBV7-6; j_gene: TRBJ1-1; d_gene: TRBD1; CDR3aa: CASSMSTGLNTEAFF; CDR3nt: TGTGCCAGCAGTATGTCGACAGGGTTGAACACTGAAGCTTTCTTT
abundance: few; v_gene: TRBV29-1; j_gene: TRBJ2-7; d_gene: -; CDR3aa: CSVEAGADYEQYF; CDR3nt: TGCAGCGTTGAAGCCGGAGCTGACTACGAGCAGTACTTC
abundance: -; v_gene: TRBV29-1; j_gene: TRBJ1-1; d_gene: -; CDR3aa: CSVVWPLGTEAFF; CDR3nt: TGCAGCGTTGTCTGGCCTCTGGGTACTGAAGCTTTCTTT
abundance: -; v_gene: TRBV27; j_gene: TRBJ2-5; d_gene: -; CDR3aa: CASIQRKQETQYF; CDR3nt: TGTGCCAGCATCCAGCGGAAGCAAGAGACCCAGTACTTC
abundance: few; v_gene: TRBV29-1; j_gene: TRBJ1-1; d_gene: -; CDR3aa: CSVPYGGEAFF; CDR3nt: TGCAGCGTTCCCTATGGGGGTGAAGCTTTCTTT
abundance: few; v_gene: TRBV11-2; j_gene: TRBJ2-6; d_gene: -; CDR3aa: CASSSPWAAGANVLTF; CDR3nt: TGTGCCAGCAGCTCCCCTTGGGCTGCTGGGGCCAACGTCCTGACTTTC
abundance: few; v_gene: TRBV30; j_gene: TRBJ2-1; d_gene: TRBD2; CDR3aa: CAWSGLAGFNEQFF; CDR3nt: TGTGCCTGGAGTGGACTAGCGGGGTTCAATGAGCAGTTCTTC
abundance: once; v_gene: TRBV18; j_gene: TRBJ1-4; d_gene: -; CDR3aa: CASSPDGHNEKLFF; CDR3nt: TGTGCCAGCTCACCGGACGGACATAATGAAAAACTGTTTTTT
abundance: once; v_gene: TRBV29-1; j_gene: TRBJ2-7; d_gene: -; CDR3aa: CSVEVGSGYEQYF; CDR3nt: TGCAGCGTTGAAGTAGGGTCGGGGTACGAGCAGTACTTC
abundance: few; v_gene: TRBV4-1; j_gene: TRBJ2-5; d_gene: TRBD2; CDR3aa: CASSRSLAAQETQYF; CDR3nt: TGCGCCAGCAGCCGCTCGCTAGCGGCCCAAGAGACCCAGTACTTC
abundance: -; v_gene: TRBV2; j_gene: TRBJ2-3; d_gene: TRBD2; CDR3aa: CASSEGREGQYF; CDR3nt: TGTGCCAGCAGTGAAGGGCGGGAGGGACAGTATTTT
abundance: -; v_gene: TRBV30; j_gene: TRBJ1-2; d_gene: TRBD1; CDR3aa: CAWSEGQGAGYTF; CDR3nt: TGTGCCTGGAGTGAGGGACAGGGGGCCGGCTACACCTTC
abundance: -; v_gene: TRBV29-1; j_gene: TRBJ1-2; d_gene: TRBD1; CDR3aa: CSVRTGGGYTF; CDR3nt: TGCAGCGTTCGGACAGGGGGAGGCTACACCTTC
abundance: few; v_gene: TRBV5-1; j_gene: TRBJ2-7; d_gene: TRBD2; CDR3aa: CASSFGSGSYEQYF; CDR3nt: TGCGCCAGCAGCTTCGGTAGCGGGAGCTACGAGCAGTACTTC
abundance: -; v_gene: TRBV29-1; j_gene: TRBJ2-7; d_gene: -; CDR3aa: CSVEVQPYEQYF; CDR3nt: TGCAGCGTTGAGGTGCAGCCCTACGAGCAGTACTTC
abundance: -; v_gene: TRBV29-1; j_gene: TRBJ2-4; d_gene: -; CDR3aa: CSVDRIDKNIQYF; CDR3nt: TGCAGCGTTGATAGGATAGACAAAAACATTCAGTACTTC
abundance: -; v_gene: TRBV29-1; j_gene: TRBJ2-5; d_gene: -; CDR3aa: CSVETQGTQYF; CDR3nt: TGCAGCGTTGAGACCCAGGGGACCCAGTACTTC
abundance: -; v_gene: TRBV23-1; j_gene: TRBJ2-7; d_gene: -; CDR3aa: CASSQRGDRTSYEQYF; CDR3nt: TGCGCCAGCAGTCAACGGGGGGACAGGACTTCCTACGAGCAGTACTTC
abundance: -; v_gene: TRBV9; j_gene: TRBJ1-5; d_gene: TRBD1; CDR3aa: CASSGGTGYNQPQHF; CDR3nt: TGTGCCAGCAGCGGAGGGACAGGGTACAATCAGCCCCAGCATTTT
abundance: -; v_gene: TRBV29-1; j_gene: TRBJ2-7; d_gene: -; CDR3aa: CSVQGNSYEQYF; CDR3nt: TGCAGCGTCCAGGGGAACTCCTACGAGCAGTACTTC